The sequence of this TCR beta chain was determined in a study of response to subunit inactivated influenza vaccine. Findings and limits, study-wide: Authors suggested few new T cells are recruited by each seasonal influenza vaccination.

This clonotype has a handful of counts. Its matching antigen is unknown. TCRdb reprocessed the RT-PCR reads with MiXCR, giving one entry per CDR3 protein. Here the sample spans some 520,000 distinct CDR3 sequences, 16% being singletons. Trimming took 5 bases from V and 2 from J; bases not matched to a gene: 8. This CDR3 has 16 amino acids. This chain links TRBV12-3 or TRBV12-4 with TRBJ2-3, with 9 bases that match TRBD2. This receptor was identified in a man aged 45-69 years who received an inactivated influenza vaccine. The specimen was CD4+ T cells sorted from PBMCs, collected 23 months after vaccination. The DNA of the CDR3 is TGTGCCAGCAGTAGGAATAGCGGGGGTTTCACAGATACGCAGTATTTT. Protein: CASSRNSGGFTDTQYF.